These 20 T cell receptor beta chains came from one sample sequenced in a study of blood T cell repertoires in COVID-19. Some clones are missing from TCRdb's copy, which holds only in-frame ones; the method was immunoSEQ multiplex PCR. Seen here are over 350,000 clones, around 89% observed once, and the top ten hold roughly 4.3%. The material sequenced was peripheral blood. These receptors were taken from a woman younger than 45 with acute or convalescent COVID-19.

V usage is TRBV7-3 and J usage is TRBJ2-2; TRBD2 matches at 11 bases. With V trimmed by 1 base and J by 6 bases, 13 bases remained unmatched. Looked up from germline, CDR1 is SGHTA and CDR2 is FQGTGA. This CDR3 contains 19 residues. CDR3 sequence (DNA): TGTGCCAGCAGCTTAATTTCCCCACGGCCGGGACTAGCGGCCGGGGAGCTGTTTTTT. It yields the protein CASSLISPRPGLAAGELFF. Complete variable domain (other parts from reference TRBV7-3 and TRBJ2-2): GAGVSQTPSNKVTEKGKYVELRCDPISGHTALYWYRQSLGQGPEFLIYFQGTGAADDSGLPNDRFFAVRPEGSVSTLKIQRTERGDSAVYLCASSLISPRPGLAAGELFFGEGSRLTVL.

V is TRBV2 and J is TRBJ2-6, with D possibly TRBD2 on 6 matching bases. V lost 3 bases and J 4 bases, leaving 10 bases between the germline ends. Germline CDR1 reads SNHLY; CDR2 reads FYNNEI. The CDR3 loop spans 15 amino acids. The CDR3 loop is CASSEGGSGANVLTF. CDR3 in DNA: TGTGCCAGCAGTGAGGGGGGATCCGGGGCCAACGTCCTGACTTTC.

The chain employs TRBV19 and TRBJ1-2, with TRBD1 as a possible D gene (5 bases). Trimming removed 1 base at V and 4 bases at J, with 13 bases between. The CDR3 totals 15 residues. Germline loops: CDR1 LNHDA, CDR2 SQIVND (reference sequence). This CDR3 is CASSIGDGTLYGYTF. The CDR3 nucleotides read TGTGCCAGTAGTATAGGGGACGGGACTCTCTATGGCTACACCTTC.

The chain combines TRBV2 with TRBJ1-1; 7 bases line up with TRBD1. The CDR3 runs 14 residues. Germline V gene lookup returns CDR1 SNHLY and CDR2 FYNNEI. J was trimmed by 5 bases and V by 7 bases; bases with no gene match: 10. The CDR3 loop is CASIGFQGGTEAFF. CDR3 DNA: TGTGCCAGCATAGGTTTCCAGGGGGGTACTGAAGCTTTCTTT.

The J gene is TRBJ1-6, the V gene TRBV27; 8 positions agree with TRBD1. CDR1 and CDR2 from the germline V gene are MNHEY and SMNVEV (reference sequence). Trimming cost V 3 bases and J 10 bases; bases outside gene matches: 5. There are 14 residues in the CDR3. In DNA form, the CDR3 reads TGTGCCAGCAGTTTTTCGGGACAGGCCTCACCCCTCCACTTT. Protein: CASSFSGQASPLHF.

The rearrangement uses TRBV6-5 and TRBJ1-5; D is perhaps TRBD1 (6 bases). Germline-derived CDR1 and CDR2 are MNHEY and SVGAGI. The CDR3 extends over 15 amino acids. Trimming cost V 8 bases and J 3 bases, with 17 bases left between them. As DNA, the CDR3 is TGTGCCAGCTATAACAACAGGGCCTACAATCAGCCCCAGCATTTT. Encoded protein: CASYNNRAYNQPQHF.

V usage is TRBV2 and J usage is TRBJ1-4; 8 nucleotides line up with TRBD1. V was pared by 5 bases and J by 8 bases, with 19 bases of the junction left unmatched. CDR1 SNHLY and CDR2 FYNNEI come from the germline V gene. This CDR3 region has 18 residues. The CDR3 region is CASSTGPGGGFVREKLFF. In DNA, the CDR3 is TGTGCCAGCAGTACGGGACCAGGGGGCGGGTTCGTTCGGGAAAAACTGTTTTTT.

This clone was picked up one time. This chain uses TRBV29-1 with TRBJ2-2, with 9 nucleotides matching TRBD1. The CDR3 covers 18 residues. Unmatched junction bases numbered 21, after V lost 6 bases and J lost 7 bases. The germline CDR1 and CDR2 sequences are SQVTM and ANQGSEA. The CDR3 sequence: CSVGSGTFTGGADGELFF. CDR3 bases: TGCAGCGTCGGTTCTGGTACCTTTACAGGGGGCGCGGACGGGGAGCTGTTTTTT.

The rearrangement links TRBV2 to TRBJ2-5; TRBD1 is a possible D gene (6 bases). The V end lost 6 bases, the J end lost 3 bases, and 17 bases lay between the germline ends. CDR3 length equals 15 residues. In germline, CDR1 is SNHLY, CDR2 FYNNEI. The CDR3 DNA reads TGTGCCAGCAGGATTGGACAGTGGGGAAAAGAGACCCAGTACTTC. Protein: CASRIGQWGKETQYF.

The chain has TRBV4-1 and TRBJ2-5; 7 positions match TRBD1. CDR1 MGHRA and CDR2 YSYEKL come from the germline V gene. J gave up 5 bases and V 0 bases, and 6 bases lay outside the gene matches. CDR3 size: 15 residues. CDR3: CASSQEGRGPETQYF. The CDR3 DNA sequence: TGCGCCAGCAGCCAAGAGGGTAGGGGGCCCGAGACCCAGTACTTC.

This CDR3 reads CASSVTGGGEQYF. The DNA of the CDR3 is TGTGCCAGCAGCGTAACAGGGGGCGGCGAGCAGTACTTC. The rearrangement uses TRBV9 and TRBJ2-7, with 9 bases lining up with TRBD1. Trimming at V came to 1 base and at J to 6 bases, leaving 2 bases not matched to a gene. The CDR3 is made up of 13 amino acids. Germline V gene data show CDR1 as SGDLS and CDR2 as YYNGEE.

The gene calls are TRBV6-5 and TRBJ2-5; 7 positions agree with TRBD1. The length of the CDR3 is 15 residues. Germline CDR1 MNHEY, CDR2 SVGAGI. V dropped 7 bases and J dropped 2; count of bases not matched to a gene: 10. The CDR3 DNA is TGTGCCAGCACCTTAAACCCGGGACAGCAAGAGACCCAGTACTTC. It encodes CASTLNPGQQETQYF.

The chain joins TRBV18 to TRBJ1-1; 10 nucleotides agree with TRBD1. The germline gives CDR1 KGHSH, CDR2 LQKENI. The CDR3 is 19 residues long. V shed 2 bases, J shed 4 bases, and the junction held 16 bases outside the gene matches. The CDR3 loop reads CASSPANLGQGKRGTEAFF. CDR3 nucleotide sequence: TGTGCCAGCTCACCAGCCAACCTGGGACAGGGGAAAAGAGGCACTGAAGCTTTCTTT.

V and J are TRBV5-1 and TRBJ1-3; TRBD1 might be the D (5 bases). Trimming took 0 bases from V and 3 from J, leaving 16 bases between them. Germline V CDR1 and CDR2: SGHRS, YFSETQ. The CDR3 runs 17 residues. The CDR3 loop reads CASSLDYRPASGNTIYF. In DNA form, the CDR3 reads TGCGCCAGCAGCTTGGATTACAGGCCCGCGAGTGGAAACACCATATATTTT.

The chain links TRBV9 to TRBJ2-1; D is undetermined. The CDR3 consists of 12 residues. Germline lookup yields CDR1 SGDLS and CDR2 YYNGEE. Trimming cost V 2 bases and J 9 bases, with 9 bases left between them. CDR3 loop: CASSVGLSEQFF. The CDR3 DNA follows: TGTGCCAGCAGCGTGGGCCTCAGTGAGCAGTTCTTC.

V and J are TRBV18 and TRBJ2-5; 8 nucleotides align to TRBD2. The CDR3 contains 15 residues. Germline CDR1 is KGHSH and CDR2 is LQKENI. Trimming at V came to 1 base and at J to 3 bases, leaving 4 bases not matched to a gene. CDR3 in amino acids: CASSPQLAVKETQYF. As DNA, the CDR3 is TGTGCCAGCTCACCACAACTAGCGGTAAAAGAGACCCAGTACTTC. The variable domain in full, completed from reference TRBV18 and TRBJ2-5, reads NAGVMQNPRHLVRRRGQEARLRCSPMKGHSHVYWYRQLPEEGLKFMVYLQKENIIDESGMPKERFSAEFPKEGPSILRIQQVVRGDSAAYFCASSPQLAVKETQYFGPGTRLLVL.

The chain uses TRBV27 and TRBJ2-5; 7 nucleotides agree with TRBD1. The CDR3 runs 14 residues. Trimming at V came to 6 bases and at J to 3 bases, leaving 7 bases not matched to a gene. Germline V gene data show CDR1 as MNHEY and CDR2 as SMNVEV (reference sequence). CDR3 amino acids: CASRGGWEEETQYF. DNA for the CDR3: TGTGCCAGCAGAGGGGGCTGGGAAGAAGAGACCCAGTACTTC.

The sample holds one count of this clone. The chain links TRBV5-1 to TRBJ2-7; 11 bases align to TRBD1. Germline CDR1 and CDR2: SGHRS and YFSETQ. The CDR3 contains 16 residues. Trimming took 0 bases from V and 4 from J; bases not matched to a gene: 6. This CDR3 is CASSLVSGTGGYEQYF. CDR3 bases: TGCGCCAGCAGCTTGGTCTCCGGGACAGGGGGGTACGAGCAGTACTTC.

The chain carries TRBV5-5 and TRBJ2-5; 8 nucleotides line up with TRBD2. From germline, CDR1 is SGHKS and CDR2 YYEKEE (reference sequence). The CDR3 runs to 14 residues. With 3 bases clipped from V and 5 bases from J, the junction kept 6 bases outside the gene matches. The CDR3 is CASSYGGAVETQYF. CDR3 coding DNA: TGTGCCAGCAGCTACGGGGGGGCGGTGGAGACCCAGTACTTC.

For this clone: This sample also contains other DNA sequences that code for the same CDR3. The rearrangement uses TRBV30 and TRBJ2-3, with 7 nucleotides matching TRBD2. V gave up 0 bases and J gave up 3 bases; unmatched junction bases: 9. CDR3 length: 16 residues. Germline lookup yields CDR1 GTSNPN and CDR2 SVGIG (reference sequence). This CDR3 is CAWSVLGGGGTDTQYF. DNA for the CDR3: TGTGCCTGGAGTGTACTCGGCGGGGGAGGGACAGATACGCAGTATTTT.